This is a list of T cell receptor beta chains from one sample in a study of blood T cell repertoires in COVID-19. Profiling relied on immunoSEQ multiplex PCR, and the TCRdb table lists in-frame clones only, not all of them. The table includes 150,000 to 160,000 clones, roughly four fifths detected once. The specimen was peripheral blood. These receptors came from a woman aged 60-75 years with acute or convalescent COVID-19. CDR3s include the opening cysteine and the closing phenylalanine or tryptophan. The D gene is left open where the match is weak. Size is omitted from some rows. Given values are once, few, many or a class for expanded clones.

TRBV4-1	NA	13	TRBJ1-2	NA	TGCGCCAGCAGCCAGGACAGCTACTATGGCTACACCTTC	CASSQDSYYGYTF
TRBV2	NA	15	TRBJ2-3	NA	TGTGCCAGCAGTCTACTTACGGGAACCCCAGATACGCAGTATTTT	CASSLLTGTPDTQYF
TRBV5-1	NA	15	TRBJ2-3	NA	TGCGCCAGCAGCTTGACAGCCTCTAGCACAGATACGCAGTATTTT	CASSLTASSTDTQYF
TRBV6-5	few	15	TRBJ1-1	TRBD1	TGTGCCAGCAGTTACCTGGCGGACAGGGGAACGGAAGCTTTCTTT	CASSYLADRGTEAFF
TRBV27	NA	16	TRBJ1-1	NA	TGTGCCAGCAGTACGCGGACAGCCCCAACGGGCACTGAAGCTTTCTTT	CASSTRTAPTGTEAFF
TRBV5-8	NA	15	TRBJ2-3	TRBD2	TGTGCCAGCAGCCCGCGACTAGCGGGGTGGGATACGCAGTATTTT	CASSPRLAGWDTQYF
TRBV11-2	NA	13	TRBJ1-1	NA	TGTGCCAGCAGCTTACGGTTGAACACTGAAGCTTTCTTT	CASSLRLNTEAFF
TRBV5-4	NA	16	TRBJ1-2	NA	TGTGCCAGCAGCTATCGTAGTGGGGGCAAGAACTATGGCTACACCTTC	CASSYRSGGKNYGYTF
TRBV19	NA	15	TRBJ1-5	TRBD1	TGTGCCAGTAGTCGGACAGGGTTGAGCGCTCAGCCCCAGCATTTT	CASSRTGLSAQPQHF
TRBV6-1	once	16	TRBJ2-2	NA	TGTGCCAGCAGTGAAGGTGGGCTCGCAGGCCCGGGGGAGCTGTTTTTT	CASSEGGLAGPGELFF
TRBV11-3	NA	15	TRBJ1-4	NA	TGTGCCAGCAGCTTAGGAGGAGGTGATAGTGAAAAACTGTTTTTT	CASSLGGGDSEKLFF
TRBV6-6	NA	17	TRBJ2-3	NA	TGTGCCAGCAGTCCCCGGGTCCCATTCCGGGGCACAGATACGCAGTATTTT	CASSPRVPFRGTDTQYF
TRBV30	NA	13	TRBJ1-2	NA	TGTGCCTGGGGAGGACTGCGGAGGGTAGGCTACACCTTC	CAWGGLRRVGYTF
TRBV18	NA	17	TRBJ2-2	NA	TGTGCCAGCTCACCTTCCGCGATTCGGGGAAACACCGGGGAGCTGTTTTTT	CASSPSAIRGNTGELFF
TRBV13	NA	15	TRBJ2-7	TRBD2	TGTGCCAGCAGCGCGGGACTAGCGGCCCCCTACGAGCAGTACTTC	CASSAGLAAPYEQYF
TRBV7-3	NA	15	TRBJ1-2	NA	TGTGCCAGCAGCTTAAACCCGACAGCTAACTATGGCTACACCTTC	CASSLNPTANYGYTF
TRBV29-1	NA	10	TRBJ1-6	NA	TGCAGCGTCCGGCGGTCACCCCTCCACTTT	CSVRRSPLHF